Following are 31 T cell receptor beta chains from one sample sequenced in a study of blood T cell repertoires in COVID-19 (dated by TCRdb to the early 2020s). The library was prepared using the immunoSEQ multiplex PCR assay. TCRdb provides this immuneACCESS table in a form limited to in-frame rearrangements. Some clones are lacking; in checked studies, under half of them reflect an unresolved V gene, and why the rest are absent is not known. This sample is represented by 15,000 to 25,000 clones; more than 75% of them were singletons. The ten largest make up around 30% of the sample. The specimen was peripheral blood. The receptors derive from a human donor with active COVID-19. The donor label of this sample is uncertain.

This clone has only one observation. V usage is TRBV24-1 and J usage is TRBJ2-5, with a tentative D call TRBD2 (6 bases). Germline CDR1 KGHDR, CDR2 SFDVKD. V lost 5 bases, J lost 3 bases, and 9 bases lay in between. The CDR3 is made up of 13 amino acids. This chain's CDR3 is CATSGGVEETQYF. The CDR3 nucleotides read TGTGCCACCAGTGGGGGGGTCGAAGAGACCCAGTACTTC.

The chain couples TRBV24-1 to TRBJ2-2; a possible D gene is TRBD1 (6 bases). CDR3 size: 16 residues. The ends were cut back, 3 bases at V and 6 bases at J, with 16 bases in the middle. Germline CDR1 reads KGHDR; CDR2 reads SFDVKD. In nucleotides, the CDR3 is TGTGCCACCAGTGATACCTCAGGGGCGGTCTCCGGGGAGCTGTTTTTT. Its translation: CATSDTSGAVSGELFF.

The chain recombines TRBV18 with TRBJ2-7; D is unclear. Between the trimmed V and J ends, which lost 3 bases and 2 bases, there was a span of 8 bases. The CDR3 loop spans 13 amino acids. CDR1 and CDR2 from the germline V gene are KGHSH and LQKENI. The CDR3 region is CASSPLGTYEQYF. Here the CDR3 DNA reads TGTGCCAGCTCACCTCTAGGAACCTACGAGCAGTACTTC.

The rearrangement joins TRBV5-1 to TRBJ2-7, with 8 nucleotides matching TRBD2. The germline gives CDR1 SGHRS, CDR2 YFSETQ. The CDR3 consists of 15 residues. The J segment lost 5 bases and the V segment lost 0 bases, leaving 7 bases of the junction unmatched. The CDR3, as DNA: TGCGCCAGCAGCTTGGAGGCTAGCGGGTGGGACGAGCAGTACTTC. Protein: CASSLEASGWDEQYF.

This clone was found once. This chain joins TRBV3-1 (or the pseudogene TRBV3-2) and TRBJ2-7; the match to TRBD2 covers 9 bases. V lost 0 bases, J lost 3 bases, and 3 bases stayed unmatched. Looked up from germline, CDR1 is LGHDT and CDR2 is YNNKEL (reference sequence). The CDR3 extends over 15 amino acids. This CDR3 reads CASSQDPSGNYEQYF. The CDR3 nucleotides read TGTGCCAGCAGCCAAGATCCTAGCGGGAACTACGAGCAGTACTTC.

This clone was observed a few times. Here the CDR3 DNA reads TGTGCCAGCAGTTTACTTAACGAGCAGTACTTC. Translated: CASSLLNEQYF. The V call is TRBV28, the J call TRBJ2-7; D is unclear. The CDR3 sequence is 11 residues long. Per the germline V gene, CDR1 is MDHEN and CDR2 is SYDVKM. V dropped 2 bases and J dropped 5 bases, with 4 bases sitting between them. Together with reference TRBV28 and TRBJ2-7, the CDR3 gives the full variable domain: DVKVTQSSRYLVKRTGEKVFLECVQDMDHENMFWYRQDPGLGLRLIYFSYDVKMKEKGDIPEGYSVSREKKERFSLILESASTNQTSMYLCASSLLNEQYFGPGTRLTVT.

The J gene is TRBJ2-2, the V gene TRBV10-3; the D gene is possibly TRBD2 (5 bases). CDR3 length: 16 residues. Germline V gene data show CDR1 as ENHRY and CDR2 as SYGVKD. Trimming pared 7 bases from V and 0 bases from J, leaving 15 bases between. CDR3 in DNA: TGTGCCATCAATGTGGGGAGCCCTGCGAACACCGGGGAGCTGTTTTTT. Residues: CAINVGSPANTGELFF.

V gene TRBV5-6 combines with J gene TRBJ2-6, with TRBD1 as a possible D gene (5 bases). Deletions cut 3 bases from V and 4 bases from J, with 11 bases between. CDR1 and CDR2 (germline): SGHDT, YYEEEE. The CDR3 length is 15 residues. CDR3 sequence reads: CASSSTEAGANVLTF. The CDR3 DNA is TGTGCCAGCAGCTCGACAGAGGCAGGGGCCAACGTCCTGACTTTC.

The V and J genes are TRBV28 and TRBJ2-1, with TRBD2 as a possible D gene (6 bases). V dropped 4 bases and J dropped 5 bases, with 18 bases sitting between them. The germline gives CDR1 MDHEN, CDR2 SYDVKM. This CDR3 comprises 16 residues. The CDR3 here is CASSWRGGESDNEQFF. CDR3 coding DNA: TGTGCCAGCAGTTGGCGAGGCGGGGAATCGGACAATGAGCAGTTCTTC.

The V gene is TRBV6-1, the J gene TRBJ2-7; TRBD1 might be the D (6 bases). The germline V gene encodes CDR1 MNHNS and CDR2 SASEGT. This CDR3 is 12 amino acids long. V was trimmed by 0 bases and J by 6 bases, leaving 6 bases between them. The CDR3 region has the DNA TGTGCCAGCAGTGAAGCAGGGGGCGAGCAGTACTTC. Its protein is CASSEAGGEQYF.

The chain recombines TRBV6-2 or TRBV6-3 with TRBJ2-1; 10 bases fit TRBD2. The CDR3 covers 16 residues. V dropped 4 bases and J dropped 1; count of bases not matched to a gene: 4. The germline gives CDR1 MNHEY, CDR2 SVGEGT. This CDR3 is CASSSSSGSSYNEQFF. In nucleotides, the CDR3 is TGTGCCAGCAGTTCCTCTAGCGGGAGTTCCTACAATGAGCAGTTCTTC.

V is TRBV6-1 and J is TRBJ2-6; possibly TRBD1 for D (5 bases). This CDR3 comprises 17 residues. Germline V gene data show CDR1 as MNHNS and CDR2 as SASEGT. Trimming stripped 6 bases from V and 4 bases from J, with 19 bases between. CDR3 sequence (DNA): TGTGCCAGCAGCGAACTCCTCAGGGTGGCCGGGGCCAACGTCCTGACTTTC. This gives the protein CASSELLRVAGANVLTF.

This sequence joins TRBV9 and TRBJ2-1; 7 bases line up with TRBD2. Germline V lookup: CDR1 SGDLS, CDR2 YYNGEE. The CDR3 length is 13 residues. After removal of 0 bases from V and 9 bases from J, the junction contained 3 bases not matched to a gene. The CDR3 loop is CASSVALAVEQFF. In DNA, the CDR3 is TGTGCCAGCAGCGTAGCTCTAGCGGTTGAGCAGTTCTTC.

The rearrangement joins TRBV28 to TRBJ2-3; 9 nucleotides line up with TRBD1. From germline, CDR1 is MDHEN and CDR2 SYDVKM. The CDR3 sequence is 16 residues long. J was trimmed by 3 bases and V by 6 bases; bases with no gene match: 10. The CDR3 nucleotides read TGTGCCAGCAGAAGTGCCGGGACAGGGATAACAGATACGCAGTATTTT. It is translated as CASRSAGTGITDTQYF.

The gene calls are TRBV30 and TRBJ2-5; a possible D gene is TRBD2 (5 bases). Germline V CDR1 and CDR2: GTSNPN, SVGIG (reference sequence). The ends were cut back, 0 bases at V and 4 bases at J, with 6 bases in the middle. The CDR3 covers 12 residues. CDR3 bases: TGTGCCTGGAGTGTACTAGGAGAGACCCAGTACTTC. Encoded protein: CAWSVLGETQYF.

In this sample, this clone turned up a few times. Here the CDR3 reads CASSWSGGSYGYTF. The CDR3 DNA is TGTGCCAGCAGCTGGTCAGGGGGCAGCTATGGCTACACCTTC. V and J are TRBV5-8 and TRBJ1-2; TRBD1 matches at 8 bases. V trimming: 3 bases; J trimming: 4 bases; junction bases outside the gene matches: 5. Germline V gene data show CDR1 as SGHTS and CDR2 as YDEGEE. This CDR3 has 14 residues.

CDR3 in amino acids: CSVSSAGGLGGEQYF. In DNA, the CDR3 is TGCAGCGTTAGCTCGGCGGGAGGGCTCGGGGGCGAGCAGTACTTC. The rearrangement joins TRBV29-1 to TRBJ2-7; 9 bases line up with TRBD2. CDR1 and CDR2 from the germline V gene are SQVTM and ANQGSEA. J lost 6 bases, V lost 5 bases, and 14 bases had no gene match. The CDR3 is 15 amino acids.

This chain connects TRBV5-5 to TRBJ1-6, with D possibly TRBD1 on 6 matching bases. CDR3 length: 13 amino acids. V lost 6 bases, J lost 7 bases, and 11 bases lay in between. In germline, CDR1 is SGHKS, CDR2 YYEKEE (reference sequence). CDR3 region: CASNQGMNSPLHF. CDR3 in DNA: TGTGCCAGCAACCAGGGGATGAATTCACCCCTCCACTTT.

V usage is TRBV4-2 and J usage is TRBJ2-3, with D possibly being TRBD2 (7 bases). This CDR3 has 15 residues. V lost 1 base to trimming and J lost 4 bases, with 12 bases between them. Germline loops: CDR1 LGHNA, CDR2 YNFKEQ. DNA for the CDR3: TGTGCCAGCAGCCAAGCGGGGGGCGGCGCAGATACGCAGTATTTT. Translating gives CASSQAGGGADTQYF.

V and J are TRBV14 and TRBJ2-3; TRBD1 might be the D (5 bases). Trimming cost V 4 bases and J 6 bases, with 17 bases left between them. Germline V CDR1 and CDR2: SGHDN, FVKESK. The length of the CDR3 is 15 residues. CDR3 region: CASSRQGFRGDTQYF. CDR3 nucleotides: TGTGCCAGCAGCCGGCAGGGTTTTAGGGGCGATACGCAGTATTTT.

The chain uses TRBV18 and TRBJ1-1, with D tentatively TRBD1 (6 bases). V shed 8 bases and J shed 6 bases, with 19 bases lying between them. This CDR3 has 14 residues. The germline V gene has CDR1 KGHSH and CDR2 LQKENI. DNA for the CDR3: TGTGCCAGCGACCGGGGCGGTTCAGGGGCTGAAGCTTTCTTT. Translation gives CASDRGGSGAEAFF.

DNA for the CDR3: TGTGCCAGCAGCCAAGAAATGAGACAGAAAACTTCTGGGGCCAACGTCCTGACTTTC. Amino acids: CASSQEMRQKTSGANVLTF. This chain joins TRBV3-1 (or the pseudogene TRBV3-2) and TRBJ2-6; tentatively, D is TRBD1 (5 bases). V lost 0 bases and J 1 base, leaving 16 bases between the germline ends. Looked up from germline, CDR1 is LGHDT and CDR2 is YNNKEL (reference sequence). This CDR3 has 19 amino acids.

In nucleotides, the CDR3 is TGTGCCAGCAGCCGGGGACAGGGTGGAGCTTTCTTT. Amino acids: CASSRGQGGAFF. The chain is built from TRBV14 and TRBJ1-1; 9 bases are shared with TRBD1. CDR3 length: 12 amino acids. CDR1 is SGHDN, CDR2 FVKESK, per germline. The V and J ends lost 4 bases and 10 bases, in that order; junction bases with no gene match: 4.

The chain uses TRBV6-2 or TRBV6-3 and TRBJ2-4, with 9 bases that match TRBD2. CDR1 is MNHEY, CDR2 SVGEGT, per germline. Losses at the gene ends were 3 bases for V and 3 bases for J; bases not matched to a gene: 18. The CDR3 contains 20 residues. This CDR3 reads CASSYTMRLAGIPGKNIQYF. The CDR3 DNA reads TGTGCCAGCAGTTATACGATGCGCCTAGCGGGGATTCCGGGCAAAAACATTCAGTACTTC.

This sequence joins TRBV19 and TRBJ2-3, with D tentatively TRBD2 (5 bases). CDR3 length equals 13 residues. V lost 4 bases, J lost 3 bases, and 8 bases lay in between. CDR1 LNHDA and CDR2 SQIVND come from the germline V gene (reference sequence). CDR3 in DNA: TGTGCCAGTAGTACAGGAGGTACAGATACGCAGTATTTT. Its translation is CASSTGGTDTQYF.

The V and J genes are TRBV9 and TRBJ2-7; possibly TRBD1 for D (6 bases). Germline CDR1 and CDR2: SGDLS and YYNGEE. The V and J ends lost 0 bases and 2 bases respectively, with 12 bases between them. The CDR3 extends over 15 amino acids. CDR3 sequence: CASSVEPQGTYEQYF. CDR3 sequence (DNA): TGTGCCAGCAGCGTAGAACCCCAGGGGACCTACGAGCAGTACTTC.

This sequence joins TRBV10-3 and TRBJ1-2, with 8 bases lining up with TRBD1. The CDR3 extends over 14 amino acids. J gave up 8 bases and V 0 bases, and 5 bases lay outside the gene matches. Germline-derived CDR1 and CDR2 are ENHRY and SYGVKD. CDR3 nucleotides: TGTGCCATCAGTGAGTCGACAGGGGCTTCAGGCTACACCTTC. Translation: CAISESTGASGYTF.

The chain carries TRBV18 and TRBJ1-1; a weak D match, TRBD1 (5 bases). The V end was cut by 2 bases, the J end by 7 bases, with 8 bases between. The CDR3 contains 12 residues. Germline CDR1 and CDR2: KGHSH and LQKENI. CDR3 region: CASSPRRGEAFF. The CDR3, as DNA: TGTGCCAGCTCACCAAGAAGGGGTGAAGCTTTCTTT.

The chain is built from TRBV5-5 and TRBJ1-5, with D unresolved. This CDR3 comprises 14 residues. V was shortened by 0 bases and J by 6 bases, with 10 bases between the two germline ends. Germline V gives CDR1 SGHKS, CDR2 YYEKEE (reference sequence). CDR3 in amino acids: CASSLGTGVQPQHF. The CDR3 DNA follows: TGTGCCAGCAGCTTGGGGACGGGAGTTCAGCCCCAGCATTTT. The full variable domain, completed using reference TRBV5-5 and TRBJ1-5, is DAGVTQSPTHLIKTRGQQVTLRCSPISGHKSVSWYQQVLGQGPQFIFQYYEKEERGRGNFPDRFSARQFPNYSSELNVNALLLGDSALYLCASSLGTGVQPQHFGDGTRLSIL.

There are a few counts of this clone. The chain links TRBV12-3 or TRBV12-4 to TRBJ1-1; no clear D. The CDR3 runs 12 residues. Trimming took off 5 bases at V and 1 base at J, with 5 bases between the two ends. The CDR3 sequence is CASSPRNTEAFF. The CDR3 region has the DNA TGTGCCAGCAGTCCCAGGAACACTGAAGCTTTCTTT.

In its sample, this clone was seen a few times. This sequence joins TRBV15 and TRBJ2-1, with D possibly being TRBD1 (5 bases). CDR1 and CDR2 from the germline V gene are LNHNV and YYDKDF (reference sequence). V shed 3 bases and J shed 0 bases, with 15 bases lying between them. The CDR3 contains 17 residues. Here the CDR3 DNA reads TGTGCCACCAGCAGGAGAGGAGACAGAAGCTCCTACAATGAGCAGTTCTTC. Translation gives CATSRRGDRSSYNEQFF. The whole variable domain, filled in from reference TRBV15 and TRBJ2-1, reads DAMVIQNPRYQVTQFGKPVTLSCSQTLNHNVMYWYQQKSSQAPKLLFHYYDKDFNNEADTPDNFQSRRPNTSFCFLDIRSPGLGDTAMYLCATSRRGDRSSYNEQFFGPGTRLTVL.